Given below is one T cell receptor beta chain in context. The target antigen is unknown. This record belongs to a study of chemoradiotherapy in HPV16-positive cancers. The study's findings and limits: Non-HPV-specific T cells did not expand in tumors during treatment, whereas candidate HPV-specific clones and E7-related motifs did. For HPV16-positive patients, expanding HPV-responsive T cells associated with longer recurrence-free survival. Only a couple of HPV16-positive patients supplied the functional HPV-specificity definition.

There are 15 residues in the CDR3. V was clipped by 3 bases and J by 0 bases, with 10 bases between them. Germline-derived CDR1 and CDR2 are SGDLS and YYNGEE. Measured with immunoSEQ multiplex PCR; TCRdb has only the in-frame clones, and not every one. The table has some 19,000 clones, around 86% seen once. Repertoires were sampled repeatedly during chemoradiotherapy. The sample in question was blood, obtained from a patient who underwent chemoradiotherapy. The receptor was derived from a human donor with HPV-associated anogenital cancer. This chain uses TRBV9 with TRBJ1-3; tentatively, D is TRBD1 (5 bases). CDR3: CASSATRGSGNTIYF. The CDR3 DNA is TGTGCCAGCAGCGCTACGAGGGGCTCTGGAAACACCATATATTTT.